This T cell receptor beta chain comes out of a study of T cells in Graves' hyperthyroidism and ophthalmopathy. In germline, CDR1 is DFQATT, CDR2 SNEGSKA (reference sequence). This CDR3 contains 14 residues. V shed 5 bases, J shed 2 bases, and the junction held 6 bases outside the gene matches. This clonotype was detected ten times or more. RNA transcripts were the template for amplifying TCR beta CDR3 regions. An initial round of RT-PCR targeting the TCR CDR3 relied on the HTBI primer set. TCRdb processed the multiplex PCR reads anew with MiXCR; each CDR3 protein has one entry. The sample consists of around 500,000 distinct CDR3 sequences, roughly a sixth of them appearing once.

The chain has TRBV20-1 and TRBJ2-3; 8 nucleotides align to TRBD2. Source material: blood. The receptor comes from a woman aged 25 to 39 with Graves' ophthalmopathy. CDR3 loop: CSAGEAGATDTQYF. The CDR3, as DNA: TGCAGTGCTGGTGAAGCGGGAGCCACAGATACGCAGTATTTT.